The T cell receptor (beta chain) described here comes from a study of Ad26.COV2.S vaccination and SARS-CoV-2 variants. CDR3 length: 12 amino acids. The V end lost 3 bases, the J end lost 8 bases, and 10 bases lay between the germline ends. The germline CDR1 and CDR2 sequences are SGHDN and FVKESK. Treatment: 15 to 20 received Ad26.COV2.S at low or high dose, single or two shots; about 5 received placebo; per-sample allocation not given. Sample collection was performed on day 63 after the first vaccine or placebo injection. Produced via immunoSEQ multiplex PCR; TCRdb's table is partial and in-frame only. Altogether around 270,000 clones are present, approximately 90% being singletons, with the ten largest covering less than 3.5%. This clone has just a few counts.

This TCR came from a person between 18 and 65 years old who received the Ad26.COV2.S COVID-19 vaccine or a placebo. The rearrangement uses TRBV14 and TRBJ1-1; D is perhaps TRBD1 (5 bases). The sequences come from peripheral blood, collected in a trial of Ad26.COV2.S vaccine versus placebo. CDR3: CASSHIGTEAFF. The CDR3 DNA follows: TGTGCCAGCAGCCACATCGGGACCGAAGCTTTCTTT.